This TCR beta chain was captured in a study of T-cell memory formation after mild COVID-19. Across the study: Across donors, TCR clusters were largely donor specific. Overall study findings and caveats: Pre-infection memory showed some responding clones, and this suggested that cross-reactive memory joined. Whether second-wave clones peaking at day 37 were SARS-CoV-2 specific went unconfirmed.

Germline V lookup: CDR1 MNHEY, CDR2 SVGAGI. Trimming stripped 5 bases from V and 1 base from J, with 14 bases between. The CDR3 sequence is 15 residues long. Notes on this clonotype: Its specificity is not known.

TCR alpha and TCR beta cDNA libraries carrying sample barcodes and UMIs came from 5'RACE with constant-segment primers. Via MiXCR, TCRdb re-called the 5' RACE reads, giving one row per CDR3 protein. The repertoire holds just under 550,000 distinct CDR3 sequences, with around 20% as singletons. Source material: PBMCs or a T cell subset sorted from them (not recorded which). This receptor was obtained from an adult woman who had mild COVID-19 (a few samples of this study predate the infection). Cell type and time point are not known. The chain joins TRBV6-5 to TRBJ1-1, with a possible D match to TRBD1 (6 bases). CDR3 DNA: TGTGCCAGCAGTGCCCCGACAGGAGCGAACACTGAAGCTTTCTTT. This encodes CASSAPTGANTEAFF.